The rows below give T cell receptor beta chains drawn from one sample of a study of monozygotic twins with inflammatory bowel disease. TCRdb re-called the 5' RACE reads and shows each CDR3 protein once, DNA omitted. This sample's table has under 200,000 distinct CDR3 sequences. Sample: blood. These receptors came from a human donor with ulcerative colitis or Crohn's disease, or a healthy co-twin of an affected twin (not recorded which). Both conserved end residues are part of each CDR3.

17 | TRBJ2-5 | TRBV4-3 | CASSQDFVTSGTGGSYF
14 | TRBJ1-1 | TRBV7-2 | CASSRGLPNTEAFF
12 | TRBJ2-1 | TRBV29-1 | CSATFTYNEQFF
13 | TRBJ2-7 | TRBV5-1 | CASSEGVSYEQYF
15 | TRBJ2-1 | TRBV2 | CASSETSSGSDEQFF
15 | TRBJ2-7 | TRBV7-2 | CASSPGGLASYEQYF
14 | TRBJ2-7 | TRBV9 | CASSVVAVSYEQYF
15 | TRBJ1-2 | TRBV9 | CASSVDDRGWYGYTF
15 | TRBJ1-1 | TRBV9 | CASSPQGTVNTEAFF
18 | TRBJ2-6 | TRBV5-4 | CASSPEDRGLSGANFLTF
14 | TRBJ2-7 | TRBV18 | CASSLRDRDYEQYF
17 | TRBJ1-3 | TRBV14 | CASSHRQATFSGNTIYF
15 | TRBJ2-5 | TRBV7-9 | CASSSLPASVETQYF
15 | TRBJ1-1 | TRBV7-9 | CASSLGTAENTEAFF
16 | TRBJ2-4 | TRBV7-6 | CASSAGGIGAKNIQYF
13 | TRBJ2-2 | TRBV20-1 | CSARGPNTGELFF
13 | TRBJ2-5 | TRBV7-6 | CASSLHVQETQYF
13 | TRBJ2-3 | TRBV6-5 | CASSYFGTDTQYF
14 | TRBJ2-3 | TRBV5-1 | CASSLARDTDTQYF
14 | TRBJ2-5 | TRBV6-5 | CASSSGGRQETQYF
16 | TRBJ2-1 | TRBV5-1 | CASSLDFSLAYNEQFF
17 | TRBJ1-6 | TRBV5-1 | CASSLGQELHPNSPLHF
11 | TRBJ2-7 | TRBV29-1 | CSVEGAYEQYF
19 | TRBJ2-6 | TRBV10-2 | CASSGLDRNQNSGANVLTF
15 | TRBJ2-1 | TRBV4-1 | CASSQDRDLWNEQFF
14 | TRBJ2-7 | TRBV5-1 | CASSLVDVPYEQYF
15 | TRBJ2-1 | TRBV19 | CASSIQGLAGNEQFF
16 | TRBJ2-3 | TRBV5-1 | CASSLEGSRSTDTQYF
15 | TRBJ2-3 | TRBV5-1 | CASSLQVPSTDTQYF
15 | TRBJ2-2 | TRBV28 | CASSLRNGYTGELFF
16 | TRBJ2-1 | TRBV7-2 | CASSSGLAGARNEQFF
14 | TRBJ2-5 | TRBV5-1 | CASSSTSAQETQYF
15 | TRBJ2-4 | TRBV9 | CASSVEAAAKNIQYF
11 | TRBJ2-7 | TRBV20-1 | CSARDFYEQYF
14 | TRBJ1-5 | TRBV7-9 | CASSWTNSNQPQHF
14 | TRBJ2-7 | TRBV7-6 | CASSPSRGSYEQYF
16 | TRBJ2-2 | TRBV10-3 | CAINQGRGRGTGELFF
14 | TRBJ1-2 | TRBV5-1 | CASSLQGYVSGYTF
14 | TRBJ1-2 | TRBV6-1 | CASSKGTVIYGYTF
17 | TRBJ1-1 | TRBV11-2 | CASSLDWWGNFGTEAFF
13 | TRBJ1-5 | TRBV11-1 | CASSFDASPPQHF
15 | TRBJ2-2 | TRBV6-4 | CASSVGTGSTGELFF
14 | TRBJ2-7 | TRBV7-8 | CASSQTGGWYEQYF
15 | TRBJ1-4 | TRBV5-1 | CASSLFGGADEKLFF
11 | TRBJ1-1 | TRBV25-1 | CASSGELEAFF
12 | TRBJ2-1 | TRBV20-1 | CSAKRGAGEQFF
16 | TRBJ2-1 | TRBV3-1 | CASRPLGGSSYNEQFF
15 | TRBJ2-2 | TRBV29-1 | CSVGGLAGSTGELFF
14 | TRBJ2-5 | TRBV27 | CASNTGSGIETQYF
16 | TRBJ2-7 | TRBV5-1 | CASSLVTSGTDYEQYF
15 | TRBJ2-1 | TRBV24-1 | CATSDFGTDYNEQFF
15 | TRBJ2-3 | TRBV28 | CASSFGGLGTDTQYF
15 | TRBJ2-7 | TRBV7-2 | CASSAYGTSTYEQYF
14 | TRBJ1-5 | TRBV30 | CAWSSGISNQPQHF
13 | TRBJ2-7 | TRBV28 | CASSLIRGPAQYF
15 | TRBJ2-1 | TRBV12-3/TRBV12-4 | CASSLVAGLRAEQFF
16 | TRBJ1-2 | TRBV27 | CASSWGQPAHRYGYTF